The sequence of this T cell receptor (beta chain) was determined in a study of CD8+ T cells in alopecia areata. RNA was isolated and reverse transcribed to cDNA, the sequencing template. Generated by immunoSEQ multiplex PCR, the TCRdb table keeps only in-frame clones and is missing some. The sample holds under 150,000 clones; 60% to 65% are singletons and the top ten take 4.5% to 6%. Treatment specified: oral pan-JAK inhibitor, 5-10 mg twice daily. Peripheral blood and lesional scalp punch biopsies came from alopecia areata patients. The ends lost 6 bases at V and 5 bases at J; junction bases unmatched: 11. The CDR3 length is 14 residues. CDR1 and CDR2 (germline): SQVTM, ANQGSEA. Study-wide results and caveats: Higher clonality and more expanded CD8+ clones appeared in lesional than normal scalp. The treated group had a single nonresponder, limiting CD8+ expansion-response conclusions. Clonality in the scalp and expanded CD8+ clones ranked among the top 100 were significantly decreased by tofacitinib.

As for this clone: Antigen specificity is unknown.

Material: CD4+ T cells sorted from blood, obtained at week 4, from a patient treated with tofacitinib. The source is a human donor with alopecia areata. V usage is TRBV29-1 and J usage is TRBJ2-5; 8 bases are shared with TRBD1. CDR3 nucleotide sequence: TGCAGCGTAGAAAACAGGGGGTTCGGGGAGACCCAGTACTTC. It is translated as CSVENRGFGETQYF.